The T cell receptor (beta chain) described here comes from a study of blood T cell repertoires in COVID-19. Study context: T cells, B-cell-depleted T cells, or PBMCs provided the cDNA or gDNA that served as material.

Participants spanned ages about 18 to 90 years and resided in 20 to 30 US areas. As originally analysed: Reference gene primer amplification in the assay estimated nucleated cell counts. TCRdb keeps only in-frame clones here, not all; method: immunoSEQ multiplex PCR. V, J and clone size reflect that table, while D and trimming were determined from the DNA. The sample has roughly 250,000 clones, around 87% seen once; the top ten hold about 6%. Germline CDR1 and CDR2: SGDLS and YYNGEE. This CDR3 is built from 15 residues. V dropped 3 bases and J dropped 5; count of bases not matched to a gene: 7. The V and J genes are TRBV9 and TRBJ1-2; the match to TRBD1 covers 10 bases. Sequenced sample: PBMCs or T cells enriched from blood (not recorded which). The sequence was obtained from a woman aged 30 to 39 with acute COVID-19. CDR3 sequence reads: CASSGRDRGWYGYTF. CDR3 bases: TGTGCCAGCAGCGGCCGGGACAGGGGATGGTATGGCTACACCTTC.